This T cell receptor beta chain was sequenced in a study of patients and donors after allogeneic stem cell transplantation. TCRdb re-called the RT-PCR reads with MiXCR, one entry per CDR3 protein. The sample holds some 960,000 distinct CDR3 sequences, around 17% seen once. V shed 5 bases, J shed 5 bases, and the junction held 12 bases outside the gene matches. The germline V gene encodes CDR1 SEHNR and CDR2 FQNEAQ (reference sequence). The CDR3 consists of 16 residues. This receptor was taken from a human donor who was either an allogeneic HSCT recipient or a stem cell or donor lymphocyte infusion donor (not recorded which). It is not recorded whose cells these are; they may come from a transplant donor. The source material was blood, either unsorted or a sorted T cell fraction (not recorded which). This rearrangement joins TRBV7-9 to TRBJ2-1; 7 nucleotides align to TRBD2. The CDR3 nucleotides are TGTGCCAGCAGCCCCCGGGGCGGGAGTGGTGACAATGAGCAGTTCTTC. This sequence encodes CASSPRGGSGDNEQFF. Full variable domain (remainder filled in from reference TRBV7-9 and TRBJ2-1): DTGVSQNPRHKITKRGQNVTFRCDPISEHNRLYWYRQTLGQGPEFLTYFQNEAQLEKSRLLSDRFSAERPKGSFSTLEIQRTEQGDSAMYLCASSPRGGSGDNEQFFGPGTRLTVL.